The 17 T cell receptor beta chains listed next were all sequenced from one sample in a study of blood T cell repertoires in COVID-19 (TCRdb year 2020). Library preparation was by the immunoSEQ multiplex PCR assay. Not all clones reach the TCRdb copy of this immuneACCESS table, which keeps in-frame sequences only. Checked studies attribute under half of the gap to unresolved V genes and leave the rest unexplained. Across this sample there are approximately 120,000 clones, with around 82% seen only once. The leading ten clones occupy about a sixth of the sample. Sequenced input: peripheral blood. The receptors were sampled from a man aged 25-45 years with COVID-19, enrolled during active disease.

V is TRBV19 and J is TRBJ1-5; D gene uncertain. The V gene lost 0 bases and the J gene lost 3 bases, with 15 bases spanning the gap. CDR3 length: 17 amino acids. Germline V CDR1 and CDR2: LNHDA, SQIVND (reference sequence). CDR3 sequence (DNA): TGTGCCAGTAGTATAGATTCGGCGGGGTGGAACAATCAGCCCCAGCATTTT. It yields the protein CASSIDSAGWNNQPQHF.

The rearrangement uses TRBV20-1 and TRBJ1-2; D is perhaps TRBD1 (5 bases). Germline CDR1 is DFQATT and CDR2 is SNEGSKA (reference sequence). This CDR3 is 14 amino acids long. Trimming removed 3 bases at V and 4 bases at J, with 15 bases between. CDR3 amino acids: CSASEQAVIYGYTF. CDR3 coding DNA: TGCAGTGCTAGTGAACAGGCCGTGATCTATGGCTACACCTTC.

The chain is built from TRBV11-3 and TRBJ1-3, with D possibly matching TRBD1 (5 bases). V was trimmed by 5 bases and J by 7 bases, leaving 9 bases between them. CDR1 and CDR2 (germline): SGHNT, YENEEA. The CDR3 is 12 amino acids. CDR3 protein: CASSLGGNTIYF. The CDR3 DNA is TGTGCCAGCAGCCTTGGGGGGAACACCATATATTTT.

The J gene is TRBJ1-3, the V gene TRBV5-1; 11 bases are shared with TRBD1. The germline V gene encodes CDR1 SGHRS and CDR2 YFSETQ. CDR3 length: 16 residues. V shed 4 bases, J shed 9 bases, and the junction held 12 bases outside the gene matches. CDR3 sequence (DNA): TGCGCCAGCAGCCTAAATATCGGACAGGGGGCTGGCACCATATATTTT. The encoded protein is CASSLNIGQGAGTIYF.

The chain uses TRBV6-5 and TRBJ1-3, with D unclear. Trimming took 0 bases from V and 4 from J, leaving 7 bases between them. CDR3 length equals 14 residues. Germline lookup yields CDR1 MNHEY and CDR2 SVGAGI. The CDR3 reads CASSYSAAGNTIYF. The CDR3 DNA reads TGTGCCAGCAGTTACTCAGCTGCAGGAAACACCATATATTTT.

The rearrangement joins TRBV11-3 to TRBJ2-7; a weak D match, TRBD2 (6 bases). The CDR3 consists of 14 residues. The V gene's germline CDR1 is SGHNT and CDR2 YENEEA. V lost 5 bases, J lost 0 bases, and 11 bases lay in between. CDR3 residues: CASSARDFSYEQYF. DNA of the CDR3: TGTGCCAGCAGCGCCCGGGACTTCTCCTACGAGCAGTACTTC.

The chain combines TRBV6-6 with TRBJ1-2, with 9 bases aligning to TRBD1. Trimming removed 6 bases from V and 8 bases from J; junction bases left unmatched: 16. The CDR3 runs 16 residues. CDR1 and CDR2 from the germline V gene are MNHNY and SVGAGI (reference sequence). The CDR3 protein is CASRFRDREVGGGYTF. The CDR3 nucleotides are TGTGCCAGCAGATTCCGGGACAGGGAAGTAGGAGGAGGCTACACCTTC.

V is TRBV28 and J is TRBJ1-2; perhaps TRBD1 as D (6 bases). The CDR3 contains 14 residues. V was shortened by 10 bases and J by 2 bases, with 17 bases between the two germline ends. In germline, CDR1 is MDHEN, CDR2 SYDVKM. Here the CDR3 DNA reads TGTGCCATCAAAGGGGGAGGGGAAAACTATGGCTACACCTTC. This sequence encodes CAIKGGGENYGYTF.

V gene TRBV5-1 combines with J gene TRBJ2-1; TRBD2 aligns across 7 bases. Germline CDR1 is SGHRS and CDR2 is YFSETQ. The CDR3 runs 20 residues. Trimming at V came to 0 bases and at J to 1 base, leaving 16 bases not matched to a gene. CDR3 DNA sequence: TGCGCCAGCAGCTTGGGGGTCTTAGGGGAGGGCTTAGCGTCCTACAATGAGCAGTTCTTC. It is translated as CASSLGVLGEGLASYNEQFF.

This clone was seen many times. This chain uses TRBV29-1 with TRBJ1-2, with unresolved D. The CDR3 is made up of 11 amino acids. CDR1 and CDR2 from the germline V gene are SQVTM and ANQGSEA. V was cut by 7 bases and J by 2 bases, with 8 bases left in between. The CDR3 is CSAEENYGYTF. Written as DNA, the CDR3 is TGCAGCGCTGAGGAGAACTATGGCTACACCTTC.

There are a few counts of this clone. The J gene is TRBJ1-1, the V gene TRBV29-1; D might be TRBD1 (6 bases). Germline V gene data show CDR1 as SQVTM and CDR2 as ANQGSEA. The CDR3 is 11 residues long. V shed 7 bases and J shed 6 bases, with 12 bases lying between them. DNA of the CDR3: TGCAGCGGCGGACAGTTGTCTGAAGCTTTCTTT. Its protein is CSGGQLSEAFF.

In its sample, this clone was seen many times. The chain employs TRBV3-1 (or the pseudogene TRBV3-2) and TRBJ1-3; the match to TRBD1 covers 7 bases. V gave up 5 bases and J gave up 4 bases; unmatched junction bases: 8. The germline CDR1 and CDR2 sequences are LGHDT and YNNKEL (reference sequence). This CDR3 has 15 amino acids. The CDR3 protein is CASSYTTGAGNTIYF. The CDR3 nucleotides are TGTGCCAGCAGCTATACAACAGGGGCCGGAAACACCATATATTTT.

This clone was detected only a few times. V gene TRBV29-1 combines with J gene TRBJ1-4; perhaps TRBD1 as D (6 bases). CDR1 SQVTM and CDR2 ANQGSEA come from the germline V gene. The CDR3 totals 13 residues. With 3 bases removed from V and 8 bases from J, the gap between germline ends came to 13 bases. The CDR3 nucleotides are TGCAGCGTTGACGGGGGCGGGGGAGAAAAACTGTTTTTT. Residues: CSVDGGGGEKLFF.

This clone appeared once. V is TRBV7-9 and J is TRBJ2-7, with 9 bases aligning to TRBD2. V dropped 3 bases and J dropped 4; count of bases not matched to a gene: 7. This CDR3 comprises 15 residues. CDR1 and CDR2 (germline): SEHNR, FQNEAQ (reference sequence). The CDR3: CASSFGPSGVYEQYF. In DNA, the CDR3 is TGTGCCAGCAGCTTTGGTCCTAGCGGGGTGTACGAGCAGTACTTC.

With respect to this clone: Within the sample, other DNA sequences also encode this same CDR3. The CDR3 DNA follows: TGTGCCAGCAGTGACCCAAATAGCAATCAGCCCCAGCATTTT. Encoded protein: CASSDPNSNQPQHF. The V and J genes are TRBV6-1 and TRBJ1-5; D gene ambiguous. CDR1 MNHNS and CDR2 SASEGT come from the germline V gene. This CDR3 is 14 amino acids long. V was trimmed by 3 bases and J by 0 bases, leaving 6 bases between them.

The chain links TRBV25-1 to TRBJ1-2, with 11 bases lining up with TRBD1. The CDR3 consists of 14 residues. CDR1 MGHDK and CDR2 SYGVNS come from the germline V gene. V gave up 3 bases and J gave up 8 bases; unmatched junction bases: 5. The chain's CDR3 is CASSEGQGVGGYTF. CDR3 in DNA: TGTGCCAGCAGTGAGGGACAGGGGGTAGGAGGCTACACCTTC.

The chain has TRBV6-5 and TRBJ1-5; D is ambiguous. Germline V gene lookup returns CDR1 MNHEY and CDR2 SVGAGI. This CDR3 contains 15 residues. Trimming removed 2 bases from V and 2 bases from J, with 10 bases in between. CDR3 DNA: TGTGCCAGCAGTTACAATACTAACGGCAATCAGCCCCAGCATTTT. As protein: CASSYNTNGNQPQHF.